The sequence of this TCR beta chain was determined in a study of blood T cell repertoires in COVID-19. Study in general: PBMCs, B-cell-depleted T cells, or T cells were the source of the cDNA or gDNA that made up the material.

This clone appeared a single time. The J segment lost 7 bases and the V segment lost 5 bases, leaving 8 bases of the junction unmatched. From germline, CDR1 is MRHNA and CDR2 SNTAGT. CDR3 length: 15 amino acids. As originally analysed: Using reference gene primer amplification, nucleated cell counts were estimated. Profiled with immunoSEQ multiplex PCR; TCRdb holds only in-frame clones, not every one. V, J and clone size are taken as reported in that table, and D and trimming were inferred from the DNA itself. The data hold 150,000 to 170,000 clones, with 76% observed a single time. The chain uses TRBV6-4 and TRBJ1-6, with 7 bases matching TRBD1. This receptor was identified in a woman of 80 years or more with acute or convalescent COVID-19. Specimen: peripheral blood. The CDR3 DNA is TGTGCCAGCAGTACCCACAGGGGTAGGAATTCACCCCTCCACTTT. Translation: CASSTHRGRNSPLHF.